The 24 T cell receptor beta chains below were found in one sample sequenced in a study of shared clonotypes between healthy human individuals. Libraries were prepared by immunoSEQ multiplex PCR; TCRdb keeps only in-frame clonotypes and omits some of them. Here the sample spans approximately 840,000 clones, around 96% being singletons. Naive CD8 cells lacked CD45RO and underwent positive selection for CCR7, leaving out terminally differentiated effector memory CD45RA+ cells. The material sequenced was naive CD8+ T cells sorted from blood. Source of these receptors: a man aged 25-45 years in good health.

This clone has a single count. The chain links TRBV4-1 to TRBJ2-7; 11 bases align to TRBD1. The V segment lost 1 base and the J segment 3 bases; nucleotides outside the gene matches: 5. The CDR3 length is 16 residues. CDR1 MGHRA and CDR2 YSYEKL come from the germline V gene. The CDR3 sequence: CASSQASGQGVYEQYF. CDR3 DNA sequence: TGCGCCAGCAGCCAAGCTTCGGGACAGGGGGTCTACGAGCAGTACTTC.

The table lists this clone with a few counts. The chain uses TRBV6-5 and TRBJ2-7, with D tentatively TRBD1 (5 bases). CDR1 and CDR2 from the germline V gene are MNHEY and SVGAGI. There are 14 residues in the CDR3. Trimming pared 6 bases from V and 4 bases from J, leaving 16 bases between. CDR3 nucleotide sequence: TGTGCCAGCAGCAGACTTGACAGTTTGTACGAGCAGTACTTC. This codes for CASSRLDSLYEQYF.

The CDR3 nucleotides read TGTGCCAGCAGTTACGTCGGGACTAGCACAGATACGCAGTATTTT. Amino acid sequence: CASSYVGTSTDTQYF. The chain carries TRBV6-6 and TRBJ2-3; perhaps TRBD2 as D (6 bases). The germline gives CDR1 MNHNY, CDR2 SVGAGI (reference sequence). The CDR3 sequence is 15 residues long. Trimming pared 2 bases from V and 0 bases from J, leaving 9 bases between.

The chain is built from TRBV27 and TRBJ1-1; possibly TRBD1 for D (5 bases). The CDR3 is 14 amino acids. V was cut by 4 bases and J by 2 bases, with 11 bases left in between. Germline CDR1 reads MNHEY; CDR2 reads SMNVEV (reference sequence). DNA of the CDR3: TGTGCCAGCAGTTATCAGGGCGCAAACACTGAAGCTTTCTTT. It is translated as CASSYQGANTEAFF.

The chain has TRBV7-2 and TRBJ2-5; 8 bases are shared with TRBD2. This CDR3 has 14 residues. Per the germline V gene, CDR1 is SGHTA and CDR2 is FQGNSA. J was trimmed by 2 bases and V by 5 bases; bases with no gene match: 4. The CDR3: CASSGSGDQETQYF. The CDR3 DNA reads TGTGCCAGCAGCGGTAGCGGGGATCAAGAGACCCAGTACTTC.

The genes are TRBV15 and TRBJ1-1; the D gene is possibly TRBD1 (6 bases). The germline gives CDR1 LNHNV, CDR2 YYDKDF (reference sequence). Trimming pared 7 bases from V and 1 base from J, leaving 10 bases between. The CDR3 spans 13 residues. The CDR3 DNA reads TGTGCCACCAACGAGGACAGGAACACTGAAGCTTTCTTT. Translating gives CATNEDRNTEAFF.

This chain connects TRBV6-5 to TRBJ2-7; D uncertain. The V end was cut by 6 bases, the J end by 2 bases, with 8 bases between. Germline CDR1 MNHEY, CDR2 SVGAGI. The CDR3 loop spans 12 amino acids. The CDR3 spells CASSSSPYEQYF. CDR3 sequence (DNA): TGTGCCAGCAGCTCCAGCCCCTACGAGCAGTACTTC.

Turning to this clone: Relative to the germline gene, one junction end is altered; a read error may explain this. V is TRBV4-3 and J is TRBJ1-1; 10 bases line up with TRBD1. CDR3 size: 16 residues. Germline-derived CDR1 and CDR2 are LGHNA and YSLEER. CDR3 amino acids: CASGQDRGGDDAEAFF. In DNA, the CDR3 is TGCGCCAGCGGCCAGGACAGGGGGGGAGATGACGCTGAAGCTTTCTTT.

The chain is built from TRBV9 and TRBJ2-2; TRBD1 agrees at 8 bases. Germline values: CDR1 SGDLS, CDR2 YYNGEE. The CDR3 is made up of 14 amino acids. Trimming took 3 bases from V and 10 from J; bases not matched to a gene: 8. The CDR3 region is CASSAPDRAQELFF. For the CDR3, the DNA is TGTGCCAGCAGCGCCCCGGACAGGGCCCAGGAGCTGTTTTTT.

This chain connects TRBV7-9 to TRBJ2-7, with D perhaps TRBD1 (5 bases). CDR1 is SEHNR and CDR2 is FQNEAQ in the germline V gene (reference sequence). Trimming stripped 5 bases from V and 2 bases from J, with 10 bases between. The CDR3 loop spans 13 amino acids. CDR3 DNA: TGTGCCAGCAGCGTGACAGAGACCTACGAGCAGTACTTC. It yields the protein CASSVTETYEQYF.

DNA for the CDR3: TGTGCCAGCAGCAGACGGGACACCCCCTCGGGGGCCAACGTCCTGACTTTC. This sequence encodes CASSRRDTPSGANVLTF. The chain has TRBV21-1 and TRBJ2-6; the table calls TRBD1, which could not be checked here. TRBV21-1 is shown as a pseudogene. The CDR3 covers 17 residues.

The chain carries TRBV2 and TRBJ2-1; D is unresolved. With 6 bases removed from V and 0 bases from J, the gap between germline ends came to 12 bases. This CDR3 contains 15 residues. The germline V gene encodes CDR1 SNHLY and CDR2 FYNNEI. The CDR3 sequence: CASRASRYSYNEQFF. The CDR3 DNA reads as TGTGCCAGCAGAGCCTCTAGATACTCCTACAATGAGCAGTTCTTC. Drawing the rest from reference TRBV2 and TRBJ2-1, the complete variable domain is EPEVTQTPSHQVTQMGQEVILRCVPISNHLYFYWYRQILGQKVEFLVSFYNNEISEKSEIFDDQFSVERPDGSNFTLKIRSTKLEDSAMYFCASRASRYSYNEQFFGPGTRLTVL.

Regarding this clone: This same CDR3 is encoded by further DNA sequences in the sample. The CDR3 nucleotides read TGCGCCAGCAGCTTACGACAGGGCTACGAGCAGTACTTC. Translation gives CASSLRQGYEQYF. This rearrangement joins TRBV5-1 to TRBJ2-7; 7 bases fit TRBD1. This CDR3 has 13 residues. Trimming took 2 bases from V and 3 from J; bases not matched to a gene: 2. Germline-derived CDR1 and CDR2 are SGHRS and YFSETQ. Looking up the rest from reference TRBV5-1 and TRBJ2-7 gives the full variable domain: KAGVTQTPRYLIKTRGQQVTLSCSPISGHRSVSWYQQTPGQGLQFLFEYFSETQRNKGNFPGRFSGRQFSNSRSEMNVSTLELGDSALYLCASSLRQGYEQYFGPGTRLTVT.

This clone is a singleton in its sample. The chain employs TRBV5-5 and TRBJ2-7, with 7 bases matching TRBD2. CDR1 and CDR2 (germline): SGHKS, YYEKEE (reference sequence). V lost 6 bases and J lost 2; bases outside the gene matches: 11. This CDR3 contains 15 residues. The CDR3 nucleotides are TGTGCCAGCACCCCCAATCTCGGACTAGCCTACGAGCAGTACTTC. As protein: CASTPNLGLAYEQYF.

About this clone itself: Other DNA sequences within the sample encode an identical CDR3. The rearrangement links TRBV7-9 to TRBJ1-5; D call uncertain. CDR1 is SEHNR, CDR2 FQNEAQ, per germline (reference sequence). The CDR3 is made up of 12 amino acids. Trimming took 5 bases from V and 4 from J, leaving 6 bases between them. The CDR3 loop is CASSVSNQPQHF. In DNA, the CDR3 is TGTGCCAGCAGCGTCTCGAATCAGCCCCAGCATTTT.

This clone showed up just once. The rearrangement links TRBV5-4 to TRBJ2-1, with TRBD2 as a possible D gene (5 bases). Trimming left V 7 bases short and J 4 bases short, with 21 bases between. CDR3 length: 16 amino acids. CDR1 is SGHNT and CDR2 is YYREEE in the germline V gene (reference sequence). CDR3 in DNA: TGTGCCAGCGCACCTAGTTATAGCACGGGGTACAATGAGCAGTTCTTC. The encoded protein is CASAPSYSTGYNEQFF.

CDR3 amino acids: CASSVEQEAYEQYF. The CDR3 nucleotides are TGTGCCAGCAGCGTAGAACAGGAAGCCTACGAGCAGTACTTC. The rearrangement uses TRBV9 and TRBJ2-7, with D possibly TRBD1 on 5 matching bases. V lost 0 bases and J 2 bases, leaving 9 bases between the germline ends. Germline CDR1 reads SGDLS; CDR2 reads YYNGEE. This CDR3 is built from 14 residues.

J is TRBJ2-7 and V is TRBV7-9; no definite D call. The CDR3 is made up of 11 amino acids. Germline-derived CDR1 and CDR2 are SEHNR and FQNEAQ (reference sequence). Trimming cost V 8 bases and J 1 base, with 6 bases left between them. CDR3 residues: CASGDSYEQYF. CDR3 DNA: TGTGCCAGCGGAGATTCCTACGAGCAGTACTTC.

This rearrangement joins TRBV9 to TRBJ2-5; possibly TRBD2 for D (7 bases). The germline gives CDR1 SGDLS, CDR2 YYNGEE. With 3 bases removed from V and 0 bases from J, the gap between germline ends came to 12 bases. The length of the CDR3 is 15 residues. CDR3 region: CASSEGGGYQETQYF. The CDR3 DNA sequence: TGTGCCAGCAGCGAAGGGGGAGGGTACCAAGAGACCCAGTACTTC. Together with reference TRBV9 and TRBJ2-5, the CDR3 gives the full variable domain: DSGVTQTPKHLITATGQRVTLRCSPRSGDLSVYWYQQSLDQGLQFLIQYYNGEERAKGNILERFSAQQFPDLHSELNLSSLELGDSALYFCASSEGGGYQETQYFGPGTRLLVL.

The chain links TRBV19 to TRBJ1-3; a possible D gene is TRBD1 (6 bases). The CDR3 runs to 15 residues. Trimming left V 4 bases short and J 0 bases short, with 10 bases between. Germline CDR1 LNHDA, CDR2 SQIVND (reference sequence). The CDR3 is CASSTDSTSGNTIYF. Here the CDR3 DNA reads TGTGCCAGTAGTACGGACAGTACCTCTGGAAACACCATATATTTT.

As for this clone: Within the sample, other DNA sequences also encode this same CDR3. This sequence joins TRBV7-6 and TRBJ2-7; 7 bases line up with TRBD1. CDR1 and CDR2 (germline): SGHVS, FNYEAQ. This CDR3 region has 15 residues. The V and J ends lost 1 base and 3 bases, in that order; junction bases with no gene match: 6. As DNA, the CDR3 is TGTGCCAGCAGCTTAGAGGCAGGGGGTCTCTACGAGCAGTACTTC. Residues: CASSLEAGGLYEQYF.

This clone was counted a single time. The chain uses TRBV2 and TRBJ2-3; 8 bases are a match to TRBD2. This CDR3 spans 14 amino acids. In germline, CDR1 is SNHLY, CDR2 FYNNEI. Germline trimming cut 8 bases from V and 4 bases from J; bases unmatched to any gene: 8. The CDR3 sequence: CASPSGSNSDTQYF. The CDR3, as DNA: TGTGCCAGCCCGAGCGGGAGTAATTCAGATACGCAGTATTTT.

This clone showed up just once. CDR3 sequence reads: CASRLRGLGSYEQYF. The CDR3 coding sequence is TGTGCCAGCAGACTTAGGGGGCTGGGCTCCTACGAGCAGTACTTC. The chain carries TRBV27 and TRBJ2-7; 7 bases map to TRBD1. Germline CDR1 reads MNHEY; CDR2 reads SMNVEV (reference sequence). V shed 6 bases and J 0 bases; nucleotides not matched to a gene: 8. The CDR3 runs 15 residues.

This chain connects TRBV7-8 to TRBJ2-7; D gene uncertain. CDR1 SGHVS and CDR2 FQNEAQ come from the germline V gene. V lost 1 base and J lost 0, with 10 bases in between. The CDR3 contains 15 residues. CDR3 DNA: TGTGCCAGCAGCTTAGGTGGCACTCTCTCCTACGAGCAGTACTTC. It translates to CASSLGGTLSYEQYF.